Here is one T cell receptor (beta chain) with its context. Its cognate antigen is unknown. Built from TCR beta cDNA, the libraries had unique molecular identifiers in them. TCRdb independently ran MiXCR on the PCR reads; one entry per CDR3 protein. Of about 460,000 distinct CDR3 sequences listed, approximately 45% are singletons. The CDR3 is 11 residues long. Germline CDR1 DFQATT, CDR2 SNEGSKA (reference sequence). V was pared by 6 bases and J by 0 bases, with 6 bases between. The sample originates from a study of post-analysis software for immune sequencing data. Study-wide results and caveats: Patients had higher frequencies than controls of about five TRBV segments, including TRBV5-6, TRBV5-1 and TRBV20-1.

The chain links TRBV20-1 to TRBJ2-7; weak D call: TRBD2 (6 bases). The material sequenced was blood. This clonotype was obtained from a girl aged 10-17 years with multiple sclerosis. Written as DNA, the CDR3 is TGCAGTGCGACTAGCTCCTACGAGCAGTACTTC. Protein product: CSATSSYEQYF.